This T cell receptor beta chain is from a study of molecular identifiers for immune sequencing clone quantification. Overall study: Replicates involved a five-way split of RNA from approximately 20,000 or 100,000 naive CD8 cells, with sequencing of four.

The germline gives CDR1 SGHNT, CDR2 YYREEE (reference sequence). The V gene lost 1 base and the J gene lost 1 base, with 5 bases spanning the gap. The CDR3 has 14 amino acids. This clonotype was counted many times. TCRdb passed the PCR reads through MiXCR, listing each CDR3 protein once. The data show about 320,000 distinct CDR3 sequences, over 20% seen once. The source material was naive CD8+ T cells from blood, with Jurkat cell RNA spiked in. Regarding subset: FACS-sorted CD8+CD4-CCR7+CD45RA+ naive T cells. This chain joins TRBV5-4 and TRBJ2-2; D is ambiguous. This clonotype was obtained from a human donor in good health. Some libraries in this study had Jurkat cell RNA spiked in. This chain's CDR3 is CASSLPENTGELFF. Written as DNA, the CDR3 is TGTGCCAGCAGCTTGCCTGAGAACACCGGGGAGCTGTTTTTT.